The entry below gives a single TCR beta chain sequence along with its context. V gave up 0 bases and J gave up 1 base; unmatched junction bases: 6. The CDR3 consists of 18 residues. From germline, CDR1 is SGHKS and CDR2 YYEKEE (reference sequence). Repertoires were generated with immunoSEQ multiplex PCR, while TCRdb's copy carries only in-frame clones and drops some. There are 150,000 or so clones in the sample; over 80% occur only once, and around 6.1% lies in the top ten. The data derive from a study of blood T cell repertoires in COVID-19. Study context: Acute and convalescent COVID-19 samples came from the United States, Italy and Spain.

The chain is built from TRBV5-5 and TRBJ2-6; 8 bases are shared with TRBD1. Sequenced: peripheral blood. This TCR was recovered from a man older than 75 with acute or convalescent COVID-19. In nucleotides, the CDR3 is TGTGCCAGCAGCTTGGGACAGGGGATGCGATCTGGGGCCAACGTCCTGACTTTC. It is translated as CASSLGQGMRSGANVLTF.